The rows below give T cell receptor beta chains drawn from one sample of a study of beta chain features in type 1 diabetes. Using immunoSEQ multiplex PCR, the repertoire was profiled, and TCRdb retains in-frame clones only, with some absent. Among hundreds of thousands of clones listed, roughly 13% were seen once. Sequencing input: naive CD4+ T cells from blood. These TCRs come from a man aged 18-30 years with type 1 diabetes. Both conserved end residues are part of each CDR3. D genes are given only for firm matches. Clone sizes are given selectively: once, few, many, or a class where the clone is expanded.

V	D	J	size	CDR3	DNA
TRBV9	NA	TRBJ2-5	NA	CASSSEETQYF	TGTGCCAGCAGCTCAGAGGAGACCCAGTACTTC
TRBV9	NA	TRBJ2-2	few	CASSVEFRETENTGELFF	TGTGCCAGCAGCGTAGAATTTAGGGAGACAGAGAACACCGGGGAGCTGTTTTTT
TRBV30	NA	TRBJ2-3	few	CAWSVRGAGSSHTQYF	TGTGCCTGGAGTGTACGGGGAGCAGGTTCGTCCCATACGCAGTATTTT
TRBV5-1	TRBD2	TRBJ2-1	few	CASSLRLAGKQFF	TGCGCCAGCAGCCTTAGACTAGCGGGGAAGCAGTTCTTC
TRBV5-1	NA	TRBJ1-4	few	CASSLVAGDPEKLFF	TGCGCCAGCAGCTTGGTTGCAGGGGATCCTGAAAAACTGTTTTTT
TRBV6-5	TRBD1	TRBJ2-7	NA	CASRRETGSFYEQYF	TGTGCCAGCAGAAGAGAGACAGGGTCATTTTACGAGCAGTACTTC
TRBV11-2	NA	TRBJ2-1	NA	CASSSYSKDEQFF	TGTGCCAGCAGTTCTTACTCCAAGGATGAGCAGTTCTTC
TRBV7-8	NA	TRBJ2-7	NA	CASSFNTPAYEQYF	TGTGCCAGCAGCTTCAACACGCCGGCCTACGAGCAGTACTTC
TRBV7-2	TRBD2	TRBJ2-5	NA	CASSGTGREYRETQYF	TGTGCCAGCAGCGGGACCGGGAGGGAGTACCGAGAGACCCAGTACTTC
TRBV6-1	NA	TRBJ2-5	NA	CASSEEFLQQETQYF	TGTGCCAGCAGTGAAGAATTCTTACAGCAAGAGACCCAGTACTTC
TRBV13	NA	TRBJ1-2	few	CASRVSGSYGYTF	TGTGCCAGCAGGGTATCAGGATCCTATGGCTACACCTTC
TRBV11-2	NA	TRBJ1-2	NA	CASSLVGRDYGYTF	TGTGCCAGCAGCTTAGTCGGGCGGGATTATGGCTACACCTTC
TRBV6-5	NA	TRBJ2-7	NA	CASSQDRLWEQYF	TGTGCCAGCAGTCAGGACCGTTTGTGGGAGCAGTACTTC
TRBV30	NA	TRBJ1-3	NA	CAWSKGQGPGNTIYF	TGTGCCTGGAGTAAGGGCCAGGGCCCTGGAAACACCATATATTTT
TRBV6-5	NA	TRBJ2-7	few	CASKRDMLYEQYF	TGTGCCAGCAAGCGGGACATGCTCTACGAGCAGTACTTC
TRBV11-2	NA	TRBJ2-7	NA	CASSLGAGEQYF	TGTGCCAGCAGCTTAGGGGCGGGCGAGCAGTACTTC
TRBV6-4	NA	TRBJ2-3	few	CASSAGARGSDTQYF	TGTGCCAGCAGTGCGGGAGCGCGAGGTTCAGATACGCAGTATTTT
TRBV25-1	TRBD1	TRBJ1-1	few	CASRDQGDTEAFF	TGTGCCAGCAGAGACCAGGGGGACACTGAAGCTTTCTTT
TRBV6-6	TRBD1	TRBJ2-7	NA	CASSSLGQGPYEQYF	TGTGCCAGCAGTTCCCTTGGACAGGGGCCCTACGAGCAGTACTTC
TRBV27	TRBD1	TRBJ1-6	few	CASSLYPDRGRSPLHF	TGTGCCAGCAGTCTATACCCTGACAGGGGGCGGTCACCCCTCCACTTT
TRBV7-2	NA	TRBJ2-6	NA	CASSAARGSSGANVLTF	TGTGCCAGCAGCGCCGCTAGGGGCAGCTCTGGGGCCAACGTCCTGACTTTC
TRBV30	NA	TRBJ1-5	NA	CAWRRRGQQPQHF	TGTGCCTGGAGGCGGCGGGGGCAACAGCCCCAGCATTTT
TRBV6-1	TRBD1	TRBJ1-4	few	CASSDPGGPNEKLFF	TGTGCCAGCAGTGACCCAGGGGGTCCTAATGAAAAACTGTTTTTT
TRBV15	TRBD1	TRBJ1-1	NA	CATSAWGTGGAEAEAFF	TGTGCCACCAGCGCCTGGGGGACAGGGGGCGCAGAGGCTGAAGCTTTCTTT
TRBV6-5	NA	TRBJ2-1	few	CASSSQGRYNEQFF	TGTGCCAGCAGTTCCCAGGGACGCTACAATGAGCAGTTCTTC
TRBV5-1	NA	TRBJ1-1	NA	CASSLVAGNTEAFF	TGCGCCAGCAGCTTGGTCGCCGGGAACACTGAAGCTTTCTTT
TRBV30	TRBD2	TRBJ2-1	NA	CAWSVFRPKWGGNEQFF	TGTGCCTGGAGTGTTTTCCGTCCGAAGTGGGGGGGGAATGAGCAGTTCTTC
TRBV18	TRBD1	TRBJ1-1	NA	CASSPPRGRNTEAFF	TGTGCCAGCTCACCACCGAGGGGGCGAAACACTGAAGCTTTCTTT
TRBV2	NA	TRBJ2-6	NA	CASGGASGANVLTF	TGTGCCAGCGGCGGGGCCTCTGGGGCCAACGTCCTGACTTTC
TRBV19	NA	TRBJ1-5	few	CASRLGVGKDQPQHF	TGTGCCAGTAGGCTCGGGGTCGGGAAGGATCAGCCCCAGCATTTT
TRBV9	TRBD1	TRBJ1-6	few	CASSVGGQGVDSPLHF	TGTGCCAGCAGCGTAGGGGGACAGGGAGTGGATTCACCCCTCCACTTT
TRBV15	NA	TRBJ2-1	NA	CATSRAHNEQFF	TGTGCCACCAGCAGAGCCCACAATGAGCAGTTCTTC
TRBV2	NA	TRBJ1-1	NA	CASSEWTGDTEAFF	TGTGCCAGCAGTGAATGGACGGGAGACACTGAAGCTTTCTTT
TRBV7-2	NA	TRBJ2-1	few	CASSFVRNEQFF	TGTGCCAGCAGCTTTGTCAGGAATGAGCAGTTCTTC
TRBV27	TRBD2	TRBJ2-7	few	CASSLIGASGTYEQYF	TGTGCCAGCAGTTTAATTGGTGCTAGCGGGACCTACGAGCAGTACTTC